Below, 17 T cell receptor beta chains from the same sample are listed, as sequenced in a study of cytomegalovirus exposure and HLA in healthy donors. Sequencing was performed with immunoSEQ multiplex PCR; in TCRdb, only in-frame clones are kept and a portion is missing. This table holds 100,000 to 150,000 clones, 80% to 90% found once. Sequenced sample: PBMCs. The receptor set was obtained from a woman under 30 in good health and CMV-seronegative.

This chain connects TRBV5-4 to TRBJ2-7; D may be TRBD1 (6 bases). V lost 3 bases and J lost 7, with 14 bases in between. The length of the CDR3 is 13 residues. Looked up from germline, CDR1 is SGHNT and CDR2 is YYREEE (reference sequence). CDR3 loop: CASSSTGLTEQYF. Here the CDR3 DNA reads TGTGCCAGCAGCTCAACAGGGCTCACGGAGCAGTACTTC.

The chain couples TRBV5-1 to TRBJ1-4; 9 bases fit TRBD1. After removal of 4 bases from V and 3 bases from J, the junction contained 19 bases not matched to a gene. The germline gives CDR1 SGHRS, CDR2 YFSETQ. This CDR3 is 20 amino acids long. CDR3: CASSKLPANRGRRANEKLFF. The CDR3 DNA reads TGCGCCAGCAGCAAACTTCCCGCCAACAGGGGGCGAAGGGCTAATGAAAAACTGTTTTTT.

The chain couples TRBV10-2 to TRBJ2-2, with 10 bases identical to TRBD1. The junction had 8 bases not matched to a gene; V was cut back by 3 bases and J by 4 bases. CDR1 is WSHSY, CDR2 SAAADI, per germline. There are 17 residues in the CDR3. For the CDR3, the DNA is TGCGCCAGCAGTGACAGGACAGGGGGTCTAATCACCGGGGAGCTGTTTTTT. Translating gives CASSDRTGGLITGELFF.

The CDR3 region is CASSMTDQNEKLFF. CDR3 sequence (DNA): TGTGCCAGCAGTATGACAGATCAAAATGAAAAACTGTTTTTT. The chain recombines TRBV7-9 with TRBJ1-4, with a tentative D call TRBD1 (5 bases). Germline-derived CDR1 and CDR2 are SEHNR and FQNEAQ (reference sequence). The CDR3 consists of 14 residues. Trimming took off 6 bases at V and 5 bases at J, with 13 bases between the two ends.

The V and J genes are TRBV5-6 and TRBJ2-7; the D is unclear. Germline CDR1 is SGHDT and CDR2 is YYEEEE. This CDR3 has 15 amino acids. The V end was cut by 3 bases, the J end by 1 base, with 14 bases between. The CDR3 loop reads CASSSVASVSYEQYF. The CDR3 DNA reads as TGTGCCAGCAGCTCGGTCGCTAGTGTATCCTACGAGCAGTACTTC.

This sequence joins TRBV13 and TRBJ2-7, with D perhaps matching TRBD2 (6 bases). V gave up 0 bases and J gave up 2 bases, with 14 bases separating them. The length of the CDR3 is 16 residues. Per germline, CDR1 PRHDT and CDR2 FYEKMQ (reference sequence). The CDR3 sequence is CASSLGTGGPPYEQYF. The CDR3 bases are TGTGCCAGCAGCTTAGGTACAGGAGGGCCTCCCTACGAGCAGTACTTC.

The CDR3 DNA sequence: TGTGCCAGCAGCTTAGGCCTAGCGGTCACCGGGGAGCTGTTTTTT. As protein: CASSLGLAVTGELFF. The J gene is TRBJ2-2, the V gene TRBV7-2; 7 bases agree with TRBD2. Germline values: CDR1 SGHTA, CDR2 FQGNSA. The CDR3 has 15 residues. Unmatched junction bases numbered 3, after V lost 1 base and J lost 4 bases. The full variable domain, with the rest looked up from reference TRBV7-2 and TRBJ2-2, is GAGVSQSPSNKVTEKGKDVELRCDPISGHTALYWYRQSLGQGLEFLIYFQGNSAPDKSGLPSDRFSAERTGGSVSTLTIQRTQQEDSAVYLCASSLGLAVTGELFFGEGSRLTVL.

This chain joins TRBV18 and TRBJ1-1; 7 bases match TRBD1. The CDR3 spans 16 residues. With 3 bases clipped from V and 0 bases from J, the junction kept 7 bases outside the gene matches. Germline assignment: CDR1 KGHSH and CDR2 LQKENI. CDR3 nucleotide sequence: TGTGCCAGCTCACCGATTCGGGACAGCATGAACACTGAAGCTTTCTTT. It translates to CASSPIRDSMNTEAFF.

This chain links TRBV28 with TRBJ1-2; 7 bases are shared with TRBD1. CDR1 is MDHEN, CDR2 SYDVKM, per germline. The V and J ends lost 5 bases and 3 bases, in that order; junction bases with no gene match: 9. The CDR3 has 15 residues. For the CDR3, the DNA is TGTGCCAGCAGTCTGGGACAGCGATACGACTATGGCTACACCTTC. It codes for CASSLGQRYDYGYTF.

This chain joins TRBV28 and TRBJ2-7; 9 bases agree with TRBD2. V trimming: 6 bases; J trimming: 4 bases; junction bases outside the gene matches: 10. The CDR3 covers 15 residues. Germline-derived CDR1 and CDR2 are MDHEN and SYDVKM. The CDR3 DNA reads as TGTGCCAGCAGGCGGGGGGGGAGCGACCTATACGAGCAGTACTTC. This codes for CASRRGGSDLYEQYF.

This rearrangement joins TRBV11-2 to TRBJ2-6; TRBD1 aligns across 10 bases. The trim removed 4 bases at V and 4 bases at J, leaving 7 bases unmatched. Germline loops: CDR1 SGHAT, CDR2 FQNNGV. CDR3 length equals 17 residues. As DNA, the CDR3 is TGTGCCAGCAGCTCCAGACAGGGGGCGACCGGGGCCAACGTCCTGACTTTC. Translating it yields CASSSRQGATGANVLTF.

V and J are TRBV25-1 and TRBJ2-7, with TRBD1 matching 10 bases. The germline V gene encodes CDR1 MGHDK and CDR2 SYGVNS. This CDR3 spans 15 amino acids. The V and J ends lost 4 bases and 5 bases, in that order; junction bases with no gene match: 8. CDR3 in amino acids: CASSADGTGVHEQYF. DNA for the CDR3: TGTGCCAGCAGTGCCGATGGGACAGGGGTGCACGAGCAGTACTTC.

The CDR3 is CASRTPTSGADEQFF. The CDR3 coding sequence is TGTGCCAGCAGGACCCCGACTAGCGGGGCCGATGAGCAGTTCTTC. The chain uses TRBV7-9 and TRBJ2-1, with 11 bases aligning to TRBD2. There are 15 residues in the CDR3. The V gene end was trimmed by 6 bases and the J gene end by 8 bases; junction bases not matched to a gene: 9. Per germline, CDR1 SEHNR and CDR2 FQNEAQ (reference sequence). The full variable domain, rest sourced from reference TRBV7-9 and TRBJ2-1, is DTGVSQNPRHKITKRGQNVTFRCDPISEHNRLYWYRQTLGQGPEFLTYFQNEAQLEKSRLLSDRFSAERPKGSFSTLEIQRTEQGDSAMYLCASRTPTSGADEQFFGPGTRLTVL.

This chain connects TRBV7-2 to TRBJ2-7; the D gene is possibly TRBD1 (7 bases). This CDR3 spans 15 amino acids. V was clipped by 4 bases and J by 3 bases, with 16 bases between them. CDR1 SGHTA and CDR2 FQGNSA come from the germline V gene. The CDR3 DNA reads TGTGCCAGCAGCTCGAGGCGGGGACAGAACTACGAGCAGTACTTC. Translated, it gives CASSSRRGQNYEQYF.

This chain connects TRBV14 to TRBJ1-1; 8 bases match TRBD1. The CDR3 covers 15 residues. J lost 3 bases, V lost 5 bases, and 8 bases had no gene match. Germline V gives CDR1 SGHDN, CDR2 FVKESK. As DNA, the CDR3 is TGTGCCAGCAGCACGACAGGGGTGAGGGACACTGAAGCTTTCTTT. It translates to CASSTTGVRDTEAFF.

The gene calls are TRBV7-8 and TRBJ2-5; no clear D. The germline CDR1 and CDR2 sequences are SGHVS and FQNEAQ. Trimming stripped 4 bases from V and 6 bases from J, with 3 bases between. The CDR3 runs to 10 residues. Here the CDR3 DNA reads TGTGCCAGCAGCTCTCAGACCCAGTACTTC. Residues: CASSSQTQYF.

The rearrangement links TRBV9 to TRBJ1-6, with a possible D match to TRBD1 (6 bases). Germline CDR1 is SGDLS and CDR2 is YYNGEE. This CDR3 is built from 15 residues. V dropped 0 bases and J dropped 8 bases, with 12 bases sitting between them. CDR3 amino acids: CASSVAGRGYSPLHF. CDR3 coding DNA: TGTGCCAGCAGCGTAGCTGGGAGGGGGTATTCACCCCTCCACTTT. Together with reference TRBV9 and TRBJ1-6, the CDR3 gives the full variable domain: DSGVTQTPKHLITATGQRVTLRCSPRSGDLSVYWYQQSLDQGLQFLIQYYNGEERAKGNILERFSAQQFPDLHSELNLSSLELGDSALYFCASSVAGRGYSPLHFGNGTRLTVT.